This T cell receptor (beta chain) comes out of a study of identical twins. Findings and limits, study-wide: Out-of-frame beta sequences exhibited a weaker degree of excess twin sharing. There were fewer insertions in abundant cord blood beta clonotypes, but memory repertoires showed no such pattern. Monozygotic twins shared more out-of-frame TCR alpha than recombination models predicted.

In the case of this clonotype: The antigen is unknown.

The germline V gene encodes CDR1 SGHRS and CDR2 YFSETQ. This CDR3 spans 13 amino acids. Trimming removed 1 base from V and 2 bases from J, with 5 bases in between. Unique molecular identifiers were present on the cDNA, which also gained a universal primer site by template switching. TCRdb re-analysed the 5' RACE reads in MiXCR, keeping a single row per CDR3 protein. The sample yields a few hundred thousand distinct CDR3 sequences, more than 9% seen once. The same specimen was also included in a second study, on yellow fever vaccine responses in identical twins.

What was sequenced was PBMCs. The chain recombines TRBV5-1 with TRBJ2-3; D gene uncertain. This TCR was recovered from a woman in her late teens or twenties in good health. This CDR3 is CASSLQYTDTQYF. DNA for the CDR3: TGCGCCAGCAGCTTGCAATACACAGATACGCAGTATTTT.